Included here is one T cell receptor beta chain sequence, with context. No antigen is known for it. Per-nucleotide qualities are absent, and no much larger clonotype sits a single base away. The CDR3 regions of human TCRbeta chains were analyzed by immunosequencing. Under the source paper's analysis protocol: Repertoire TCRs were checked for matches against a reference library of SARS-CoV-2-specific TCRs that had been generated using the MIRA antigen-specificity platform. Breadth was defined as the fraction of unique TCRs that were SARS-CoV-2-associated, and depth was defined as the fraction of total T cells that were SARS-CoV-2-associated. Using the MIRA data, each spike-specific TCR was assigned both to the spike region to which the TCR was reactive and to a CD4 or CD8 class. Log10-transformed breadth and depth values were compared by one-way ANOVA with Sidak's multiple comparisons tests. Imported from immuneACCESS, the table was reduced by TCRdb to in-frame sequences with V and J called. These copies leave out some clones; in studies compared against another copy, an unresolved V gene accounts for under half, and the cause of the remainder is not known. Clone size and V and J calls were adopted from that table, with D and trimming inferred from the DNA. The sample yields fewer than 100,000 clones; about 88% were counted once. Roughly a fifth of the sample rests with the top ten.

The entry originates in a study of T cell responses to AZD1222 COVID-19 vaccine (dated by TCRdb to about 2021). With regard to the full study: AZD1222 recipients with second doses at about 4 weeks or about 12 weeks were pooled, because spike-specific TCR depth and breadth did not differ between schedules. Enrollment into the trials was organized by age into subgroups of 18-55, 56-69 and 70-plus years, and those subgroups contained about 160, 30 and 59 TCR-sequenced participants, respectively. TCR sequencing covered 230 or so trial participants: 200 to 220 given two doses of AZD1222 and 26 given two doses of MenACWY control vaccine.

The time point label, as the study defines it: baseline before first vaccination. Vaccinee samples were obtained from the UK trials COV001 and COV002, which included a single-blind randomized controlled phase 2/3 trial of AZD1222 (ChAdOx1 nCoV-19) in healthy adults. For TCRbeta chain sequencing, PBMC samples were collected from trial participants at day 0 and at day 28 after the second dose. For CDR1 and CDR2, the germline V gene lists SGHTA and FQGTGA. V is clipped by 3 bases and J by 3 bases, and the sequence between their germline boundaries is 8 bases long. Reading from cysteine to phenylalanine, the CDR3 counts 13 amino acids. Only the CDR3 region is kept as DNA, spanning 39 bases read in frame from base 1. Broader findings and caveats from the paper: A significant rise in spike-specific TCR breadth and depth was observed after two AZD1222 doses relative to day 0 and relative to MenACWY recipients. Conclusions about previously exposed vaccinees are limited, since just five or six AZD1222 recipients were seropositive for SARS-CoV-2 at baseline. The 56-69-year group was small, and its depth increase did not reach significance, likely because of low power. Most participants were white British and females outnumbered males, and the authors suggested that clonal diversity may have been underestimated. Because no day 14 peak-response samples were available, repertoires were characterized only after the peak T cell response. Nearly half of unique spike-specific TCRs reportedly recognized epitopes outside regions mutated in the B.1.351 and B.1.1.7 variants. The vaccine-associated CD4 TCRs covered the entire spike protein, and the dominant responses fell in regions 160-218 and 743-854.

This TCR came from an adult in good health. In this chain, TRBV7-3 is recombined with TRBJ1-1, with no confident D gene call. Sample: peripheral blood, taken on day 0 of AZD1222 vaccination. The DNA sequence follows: TGTGCCAGCAGCTTCGGTCTGGACACTGAAGCTTTCTTT. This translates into CASSFGLDTEAFF.